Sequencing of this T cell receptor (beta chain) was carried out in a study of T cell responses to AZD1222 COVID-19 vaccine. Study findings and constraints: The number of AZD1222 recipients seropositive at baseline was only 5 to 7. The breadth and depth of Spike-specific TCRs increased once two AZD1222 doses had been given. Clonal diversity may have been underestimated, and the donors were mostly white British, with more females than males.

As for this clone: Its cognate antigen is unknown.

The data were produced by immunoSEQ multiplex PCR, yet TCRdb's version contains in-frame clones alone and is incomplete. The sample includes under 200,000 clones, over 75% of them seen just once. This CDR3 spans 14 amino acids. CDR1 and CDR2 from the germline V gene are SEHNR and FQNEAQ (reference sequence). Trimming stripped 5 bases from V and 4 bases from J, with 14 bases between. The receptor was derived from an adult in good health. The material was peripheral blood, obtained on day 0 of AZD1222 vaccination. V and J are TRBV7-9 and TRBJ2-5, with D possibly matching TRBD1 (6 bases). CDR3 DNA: TGTGCCAGCAGCGTGACAGGTACCCGAGAGACCCAGTACTTC. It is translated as CASSVTGTRETQYF.